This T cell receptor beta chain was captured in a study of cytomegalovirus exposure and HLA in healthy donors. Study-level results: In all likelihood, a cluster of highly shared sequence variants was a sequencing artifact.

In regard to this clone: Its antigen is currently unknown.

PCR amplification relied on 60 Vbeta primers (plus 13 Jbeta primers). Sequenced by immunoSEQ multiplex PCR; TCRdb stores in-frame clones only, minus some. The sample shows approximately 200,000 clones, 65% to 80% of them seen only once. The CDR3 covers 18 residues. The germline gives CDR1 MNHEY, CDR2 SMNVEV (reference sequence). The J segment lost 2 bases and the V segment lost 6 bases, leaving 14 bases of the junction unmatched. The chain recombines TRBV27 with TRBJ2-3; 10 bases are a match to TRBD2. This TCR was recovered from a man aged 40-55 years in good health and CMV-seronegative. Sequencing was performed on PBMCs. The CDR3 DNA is TGTGCCAGCAGACTTATCCCCCCTAGCGGGAGTTTCACAGATACGCAGTATTTT. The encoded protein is CASRLIPPSGSFTDTQYF.